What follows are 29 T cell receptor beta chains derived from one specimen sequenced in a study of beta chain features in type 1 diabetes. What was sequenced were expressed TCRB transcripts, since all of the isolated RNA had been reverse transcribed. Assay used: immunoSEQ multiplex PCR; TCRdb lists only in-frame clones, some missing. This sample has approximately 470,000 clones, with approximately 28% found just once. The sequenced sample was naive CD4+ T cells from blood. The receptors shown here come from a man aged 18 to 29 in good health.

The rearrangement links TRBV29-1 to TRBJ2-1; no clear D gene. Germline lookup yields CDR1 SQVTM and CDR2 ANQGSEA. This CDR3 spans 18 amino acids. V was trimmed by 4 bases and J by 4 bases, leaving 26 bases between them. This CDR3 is CSVVGPKSVQTVYNEQFF. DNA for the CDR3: TGCAGCGTTGTTGGGCCAAAGAGTGTACAAACGGTGTACAATGAGCAGTTCTTC.

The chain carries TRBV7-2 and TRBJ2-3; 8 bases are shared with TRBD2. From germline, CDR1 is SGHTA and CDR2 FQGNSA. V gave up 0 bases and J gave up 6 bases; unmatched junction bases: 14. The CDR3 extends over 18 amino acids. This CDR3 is CASSLATSGSKRLDTQYF. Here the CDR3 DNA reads TGTGCCAGCAGCTTAGCCACTAGCGGTTCCAAGAGGTTGGATACGCAGTATTTT.

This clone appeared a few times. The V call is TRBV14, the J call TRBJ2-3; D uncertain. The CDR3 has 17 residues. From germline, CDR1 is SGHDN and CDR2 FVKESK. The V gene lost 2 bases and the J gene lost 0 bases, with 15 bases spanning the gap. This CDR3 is CASSQRLKSSSTDTQYF. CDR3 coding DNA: TGTGCCAGCAGCCAAAGGCTGAAGTCGTCTAGCACAGATACGCAGTATTTT.

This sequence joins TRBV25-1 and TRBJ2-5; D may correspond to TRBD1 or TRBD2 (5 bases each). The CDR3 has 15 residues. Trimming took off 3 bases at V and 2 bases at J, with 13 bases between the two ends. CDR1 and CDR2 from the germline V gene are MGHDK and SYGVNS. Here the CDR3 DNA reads TGTGCCAGCAGTGACCCCCGGGGCGGACAAGAGACCCAGTACTTC. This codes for CASSDPRGGQETQYF.

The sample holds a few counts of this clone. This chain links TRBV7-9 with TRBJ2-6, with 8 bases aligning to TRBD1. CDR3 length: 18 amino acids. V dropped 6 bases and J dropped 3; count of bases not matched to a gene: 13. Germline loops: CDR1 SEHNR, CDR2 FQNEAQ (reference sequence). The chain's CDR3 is CASRPSGTGEHGANVLTF. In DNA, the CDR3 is TGTGCCAGCAGGCCCTCCGGGACAGGTGAACATGGGGCCAACGTCCTGACTTTC.

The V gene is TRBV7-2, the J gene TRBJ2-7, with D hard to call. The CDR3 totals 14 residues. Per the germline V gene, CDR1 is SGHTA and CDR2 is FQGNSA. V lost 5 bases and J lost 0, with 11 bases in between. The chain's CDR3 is CASSLRANSYEQYF. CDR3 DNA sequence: TGTGCCAGCAGCCTCCGGGCCAACTCCTACGAGCAGTACTTC. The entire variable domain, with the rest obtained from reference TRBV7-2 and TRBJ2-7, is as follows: GAGVSQSPSNKVTEKGKDVELRCDPISGHTALYWYRQSLGQGLEFLIYFQGNSAPDKSGLPSDRFSAERTGGSVSTLTIQRTQQEDSAVYLCASSLRANSYEQYFGPGTRLTVT.

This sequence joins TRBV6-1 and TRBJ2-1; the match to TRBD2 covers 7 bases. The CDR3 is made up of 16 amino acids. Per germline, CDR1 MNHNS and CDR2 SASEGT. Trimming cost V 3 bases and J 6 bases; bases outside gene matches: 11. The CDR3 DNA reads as TGTGCCAGCAGTGACCCGGGTAAAGCGGGACTCAATGAGCAGTTCTTC. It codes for CASSDPGKAGLNEQFF.

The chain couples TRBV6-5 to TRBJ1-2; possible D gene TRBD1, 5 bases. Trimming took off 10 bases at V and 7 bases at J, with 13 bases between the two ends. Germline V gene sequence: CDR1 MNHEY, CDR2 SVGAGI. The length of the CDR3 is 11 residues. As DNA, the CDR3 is TGTGCCACTCGGGGCCCAGGTGGCTACACCTTC. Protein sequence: CATRGPGGYTF.

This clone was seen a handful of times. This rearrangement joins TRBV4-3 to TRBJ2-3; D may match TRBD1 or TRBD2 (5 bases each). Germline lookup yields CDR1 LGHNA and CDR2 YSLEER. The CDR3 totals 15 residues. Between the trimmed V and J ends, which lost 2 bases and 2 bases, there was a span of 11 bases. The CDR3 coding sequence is TGCGCCAGCAGCCAAAAGGGGAGTCCCACAGATACGCAGTATTTT. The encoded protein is CASSQKGSPTDTQYF.

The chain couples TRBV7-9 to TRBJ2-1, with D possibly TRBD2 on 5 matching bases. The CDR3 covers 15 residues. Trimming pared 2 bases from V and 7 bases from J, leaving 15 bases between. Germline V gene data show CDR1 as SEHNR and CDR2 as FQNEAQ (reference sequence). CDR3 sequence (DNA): TGTGCCAGCAGCTTATACGCTAGCTGGATGAATGAGCAGTTCTTC. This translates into CASSLYASWMNEQFF.

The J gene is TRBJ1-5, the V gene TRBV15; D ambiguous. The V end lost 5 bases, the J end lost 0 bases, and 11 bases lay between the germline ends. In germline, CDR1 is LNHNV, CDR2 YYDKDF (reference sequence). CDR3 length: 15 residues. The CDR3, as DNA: TGTGCCACCAGCGGGATATTGTATAGCAATCAGCCCCAGCATTTT. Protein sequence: CATSGILYSNQPQHF.

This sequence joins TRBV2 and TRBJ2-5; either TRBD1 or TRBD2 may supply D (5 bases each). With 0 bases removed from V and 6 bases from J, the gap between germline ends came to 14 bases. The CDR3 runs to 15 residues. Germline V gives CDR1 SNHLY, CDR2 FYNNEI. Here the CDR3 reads CASSEAPGREKTQYF. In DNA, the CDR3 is TGTGCCAGCAGTGAAGCGCCGGGGCGCGAAAAGACCCAGTACTTC.

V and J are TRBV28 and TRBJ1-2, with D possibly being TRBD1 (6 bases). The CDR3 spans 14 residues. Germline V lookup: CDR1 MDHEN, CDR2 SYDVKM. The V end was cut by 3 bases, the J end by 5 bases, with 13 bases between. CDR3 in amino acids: CASSLSQGLYGYTF. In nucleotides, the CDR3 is TGTGCCAGCAGTTTGAGCCAGGGGCTTTATGGCTACACCTTC.

The CDR3 nucleotides are TGTGCCAGCAGTTCGAACGGACAGTCCTACGAGCAGTACTTC. As protein: CASSSNGQSYEQYF. The rearrangement joins TRBV28 to TRBJ2-7, with D maybe TRBD1 (6 bases). The V gene lost 4 bases and the J gene lost 1 base, with 11 bases spanning the gap. This CDR3 spans 14 amino acids. Germline V gene sequence: CDR1 MDHEN, CDR2 SYDVKM. The variable domain in full, with the rest retrieved from reference TRBV28 and TRBJ2-7, is DVKVTQSSRYLVKRTGEKVFLECVQDMDHENMFWYRQDPGLGLRLIYFSYDVKMKEKGDIPEGYSVSREKKERFSLILESASTNQTSMYLCASSSNGQSYEQYFGPGTRLTVT.

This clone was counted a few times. CDR3 coding DNA: TGCGCCAGCAGTGAGGTGGGGACCTACGAGCAGTACTTC. This gives the protein CASSEVGTYEQYF. The gene calls are TRBV5-1 and TRBJ2-7; D is undetermined. Germline CDR1 SGHRS, CDR2 YFSETQ. V was trimmed by 5 bases and J by 2 bases, leaving 11 bases between them. The length of the CDR3 is 13 residues. The full variable domain, completed using reference TRBV5-1 and TRBJ2-7, is KAGVTQTPRYLIKTRGQQVTLSCSPISGHRSVSWYQQTPGQGLQFLFEYFSETQRNKGNFPGRFSGRQFSNSRSEMNVSTLELGDSALYLCASSEVGTYEQYFGPGTRLTVT.

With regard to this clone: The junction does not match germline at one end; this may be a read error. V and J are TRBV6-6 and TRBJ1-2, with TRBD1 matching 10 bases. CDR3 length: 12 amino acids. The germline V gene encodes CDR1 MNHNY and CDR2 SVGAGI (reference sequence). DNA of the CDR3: TGTGCCAGCAGCCTTTCACCGAGGACAGGGGGTTTC. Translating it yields CASSLSPRTGGF.

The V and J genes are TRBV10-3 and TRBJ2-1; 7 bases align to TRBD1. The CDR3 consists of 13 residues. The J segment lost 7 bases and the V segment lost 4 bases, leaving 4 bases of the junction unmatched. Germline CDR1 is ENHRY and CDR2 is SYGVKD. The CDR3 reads CAISVGTVNEQFF. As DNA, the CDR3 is TGTGCCATCAGTGTAGGGACAGTGAATGAGCAGTTCTTC.

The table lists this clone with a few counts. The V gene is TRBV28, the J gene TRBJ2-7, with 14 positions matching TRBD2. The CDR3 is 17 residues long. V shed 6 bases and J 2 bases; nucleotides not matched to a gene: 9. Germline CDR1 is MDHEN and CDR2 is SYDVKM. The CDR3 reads CASSQRLAGGVAYEQYF. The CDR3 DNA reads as TGTGCCAGCAGCCAGCGACTAGCGGGAGGGGTTGCCTACGAGCAGTACTTC.

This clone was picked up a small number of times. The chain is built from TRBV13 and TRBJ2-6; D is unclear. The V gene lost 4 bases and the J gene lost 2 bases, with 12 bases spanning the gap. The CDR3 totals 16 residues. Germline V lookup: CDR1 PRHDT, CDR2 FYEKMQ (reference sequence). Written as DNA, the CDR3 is TGTGCCAGCAGCTCCCTTTCCGTAGCTGGGGCCAACGTCCTGACTTTC. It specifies CASSSLSVAGANVLTF.

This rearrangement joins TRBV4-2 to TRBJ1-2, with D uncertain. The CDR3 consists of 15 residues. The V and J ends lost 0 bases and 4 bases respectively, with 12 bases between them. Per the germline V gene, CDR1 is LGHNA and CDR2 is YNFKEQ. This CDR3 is CASSQDSRRSYGYTF. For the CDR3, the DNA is TGTGCCAGCAGCCAAGATAGCAGGCGAAGCTATGGCTACACCTTC.

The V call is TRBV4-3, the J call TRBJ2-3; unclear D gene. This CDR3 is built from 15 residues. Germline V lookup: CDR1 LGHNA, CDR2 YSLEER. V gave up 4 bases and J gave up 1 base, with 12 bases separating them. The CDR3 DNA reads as TGCGCCAGCAGCCTTTCAGCACGCCGCACAGATACGCAGTATTTT. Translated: CASSLSARRTDTQYF.

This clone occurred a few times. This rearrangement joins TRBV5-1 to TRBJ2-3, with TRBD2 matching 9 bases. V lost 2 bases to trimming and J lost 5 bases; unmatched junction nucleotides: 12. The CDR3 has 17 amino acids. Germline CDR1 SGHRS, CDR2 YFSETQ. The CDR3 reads CASSFGAGGPSGDTQYF. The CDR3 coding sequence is TGCGCCAGCAGCTTCGGCGCGGGAGGGCCCTCGGGAGATACGCAGTATTTT.

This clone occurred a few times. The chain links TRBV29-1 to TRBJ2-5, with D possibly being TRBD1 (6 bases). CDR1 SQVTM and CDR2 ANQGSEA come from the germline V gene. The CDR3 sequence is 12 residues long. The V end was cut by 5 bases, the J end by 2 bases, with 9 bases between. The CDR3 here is CSVRDTQETQYF. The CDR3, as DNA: TGCAGCGTTCGGGACACGCAAGAGACCCAGTACTTC.

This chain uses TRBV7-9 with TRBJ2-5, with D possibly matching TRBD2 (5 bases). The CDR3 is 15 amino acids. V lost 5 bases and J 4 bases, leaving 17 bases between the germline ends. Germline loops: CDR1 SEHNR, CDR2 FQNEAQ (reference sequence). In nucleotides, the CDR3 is TGTGCCAGCAGCGATCCATCGGGGAAAACAGAGACCCAGTACTTC. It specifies CASSDPSGKTETQYF.

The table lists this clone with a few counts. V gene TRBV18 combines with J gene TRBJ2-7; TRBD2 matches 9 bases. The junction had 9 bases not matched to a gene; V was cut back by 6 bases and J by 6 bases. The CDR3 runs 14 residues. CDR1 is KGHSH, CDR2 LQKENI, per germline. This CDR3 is CASSPAGGSLEQYF. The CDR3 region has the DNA TGTGCCAGCTCCCCAGCGGGAGGATCTCTCGAGCAGTACTTC.

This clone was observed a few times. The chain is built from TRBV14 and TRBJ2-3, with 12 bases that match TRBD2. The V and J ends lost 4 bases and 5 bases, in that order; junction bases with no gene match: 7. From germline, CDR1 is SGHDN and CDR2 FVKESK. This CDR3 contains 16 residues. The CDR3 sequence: CASSRTSGARGDTQYF. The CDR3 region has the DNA TGTGCCAGCAGCCGGACTAGCGGGGCCCGCGGAGATACGCAGTATTTT.

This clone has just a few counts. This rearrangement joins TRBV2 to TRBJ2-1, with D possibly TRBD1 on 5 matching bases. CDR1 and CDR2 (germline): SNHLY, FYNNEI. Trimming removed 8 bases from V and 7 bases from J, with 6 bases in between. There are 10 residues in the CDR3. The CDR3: CASGANEQFF. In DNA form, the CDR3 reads TGTGCCAGCGGGGCAAATGAGCAGTTCTTC. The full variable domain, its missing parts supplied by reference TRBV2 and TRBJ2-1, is EPEVTQTPSHQVTQMGQEVILRCVPISNHLYFYWYRQILGQKVEFLVSFYNNEISEKSEIFDDQFSVERPDGSNFTLKIRSTKLEDSAMYFCASGANEQFFGPGTRLTVL.

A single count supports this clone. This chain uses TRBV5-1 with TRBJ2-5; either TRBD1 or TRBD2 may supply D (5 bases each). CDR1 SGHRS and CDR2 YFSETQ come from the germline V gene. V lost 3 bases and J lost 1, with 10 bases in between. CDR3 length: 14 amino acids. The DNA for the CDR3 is TGCGCCAGCAGCTACTGGGACCCCCAAGAGACCCAGTACTTC. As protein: CASSYWDPQETQYF.

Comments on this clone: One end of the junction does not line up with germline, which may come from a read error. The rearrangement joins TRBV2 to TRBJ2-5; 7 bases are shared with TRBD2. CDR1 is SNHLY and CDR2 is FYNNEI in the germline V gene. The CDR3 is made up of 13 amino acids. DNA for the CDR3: TGCACATCAGGGAGGGCCCCGAGGGAGACCCAGTACTTC. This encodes CTSGRAPRETQYF.